The 5 T cell receptor beta chains in this list originate from one sample, sequenced in a study of immune cell composition in non-small cell lung cancer. Measured with immunoSEQ multiplex PCR; TCRdb has only the in-frame clones, and not every one. The data contain fewer than 20,000 clones, 70% to 80% of them singletons. The normal lung sample lay at least 3 cm, and maximally far, from the tumour. These same data were also listed under a study on CD4 T cells in lung cancer.

The sequencing sample was made of non-adjacent lung tissue. The receptors were gathered from a human donor with non-small cell lung cancer.

V usage is TRBV29-1 and J usage is TRBJ2-7; D is undetermined. Germline V lookup: CDR1 SQVTM, CDR2 ANQGSEA. CDR3 length: 13 residues. V was pared by 4 bases and J by 1 base, with 11 bases between. CDR3 sequence reads: CSVGRLDSYEQYF. The CDR3 coding sequence is TGCAGCGTTGGCAGGCTTGATTCCTACGAGCAGTACTTC.

The rearrangement joins TRBV7-6 to TRBJ1-6; 7 bases align to TRBD1. CDR1 and CDR2 (germline): SGHVS, FNYEAQ. V gave up 5 bases and J gave up 0 bases; unmatched junction bases: 10. The CDR3 is 18 residues long. CDR3 in amino acids: CASSPRDSASSYNSPLHF. DNA of the CDR3: TGTGCCAGCAGCCCCCGGGACAGCGCTAGCTCCTATAATTCACCCCTCCACTTT.

The chain recombines TRBV7-1 with TRBJ2-7; D could derive from TRBD1 or TRBD2 (5 bases each). TRBV7-1 is placed among ORFs of uncertain function. The CDR3 sequence is 15 residues long. The V end was cut by 5 bases, the J end by 7 bases, with 21 bases between. Here the CDR3 DNA reads TGTGCCAGCAGCCATTCCGGGGCAGGCTTTCGGGAGCAGTACTTC. This gives the protein CASSHSGAGFREQYF.

J is TRBJ2-1 and V is TRBV5-4; 8 nucleotides agree with TRBD2. The CDR3 extends over 15 amino acids. Germline V gene sequence: CDR1 SGHNT, CDR2 YYREEE (reference sequence). Unmatched junction bases numbered 2, after V lost 0 bases and J lost 3 bases. The CDR3 is CASSLAGGLYNEQFF. CDR3 nucleotides: TGTGCCAGCAGCTTGGCGGGGGGGCTCTACAATGAGCAGTTCTTC. Full variable domain (outside the CDR3, taken from reference TRBV5-4 and TRBJ2-1): ETGVTQSPTHLIKTRGQQVTLRCSSQSGHNTVSWYQQALGQGPQFIFQYYREEENGRGNFPPRFSGLQFPNYSSELNVNALELDDSALYLCASSLAGGLYNEQFFGPGTRLTVL.

This clone was observed a few times. The gene calls are TRBV7-2 and TRBJ2-5; TRBD2 matches at 14 bases. Unmatched junction bases numbered 12, after V lost 8 bases and J lost 7 bases. This CDR3 spans 16 amino acids. CDR1 and CDR2 (germline): SGHTA, FQGNSA. The chain's CDR3 is CASARTSGGTPRTQYF. The CDR3 coding sequence is TGTGCCAGCGCCCGGACTAGCGGGGGGACTCCACGGACCCAGTACTTC.